These T cell receptor beta chains were read from a single sample in a study of cytomegalovirus exposure and HLA in healthy donors. This table comes from immunoSEQ multiplex PCR, and its TCRdb copy is limited to in-frame clones, with some not included. Of some 130,000 clones detected, around 70% appear once; the ten largest clones hold roughly 7%. Sequenced material: PBMCs. Every receptor here comes from a male donor in good health and CMV-seronegative. CDR3s include the opening cysteine and the closing phenylalanine or tryptophan. D genes are given only for firm matches. Size values are once, few and many counts, or a class for expanded clones, and some rows have none.

V: TRBV7-8
length: 15
D: TRBD1
size: NA
J: TRBJ2-5
CDR3: CASSNDRGRGETQYF
DNA: TGTGCCAGCAGCAACGACAGGGGGCGCGGGGAGACCCAGTACTTC

V: TRBV10-2
length: 14
D: NA
size: NA
J: TRBJ2-3
CDR3: CASSETGDTDTQYF
DNA: TGCGCCAGCAGTGAAACAGGAGACACAGATACGCAGTATTTT

V: TRBV7-3
length: 18
D: TRBD1
size: NA
J: TRBJ2-2
CDR3: CASSTTPGTGLITGELFF
DNA: TGTGCCAGCAGCACCACTCCCGGGACAGGGCTAATCACCGGGGAGCTGTTTTTT

V: TRBV13
length: 15
D: TRBD1
size: NA
J: TRBJ2-7
CDR3: CASSLGGQGSYEQYF
DNA: TGTGCCAGCAGCCTAGGGGGACAGGGTTCCTACGAGCAGTACTTC

V: TRBV7-3
length: 16
D: NA
size: NA
J: TRBJ2-5
CDR3: CASSLIGGTAKETQYF
DNA: TGTGCCAGCAGCTTAATTGGGGGGACAGCGAAAGAGACCCAGTACTTC

V: TRBV30
length: 18
D: TRBD2
size: NA
J: TRBJ2-2
CDR3: CAWERLAGGLRNTGELFF
DNA: TGTGCCTGGGAGCGACTAGCGGGAGGTTTACGGAACACCGGGGAGCTGTTTTTT

V: TRBV28
length: 14
D: TRBD2
size: NA
J: TRBJ2-7
CDR3: CASSSLAGVHEQYF
DNA: TGTGCCAGCAGTTCTCTAGCGGGAGTGCACGAGCAGTACTTC

V: TRBV4-3
length: 19
D: TRBD2
size: NA
J: TRBJ2-1
CDR3: CASSQDQGLAGQGRNEQFF
DNA: TGCGCCAGCAGCCAAGATCAGGGACTAGCGGGGCAGGGTAGAAATGAGCAGTTCTTC

V: TRBV7-6
length: 14
D: NA
size: NA
J: TRBJ2-2
CDR3: CASSWQPNTGELFF
DNA: TGTGCCAGCAGCTGGCAACCGAACACCGGGGAGCTGTTTTTT

V: TRBV13
length: 18
D: TRBD1
size: NA
J: TRBJ2-5
CDR3: CASSPYFGTGPPQETQYF
DNA: TGTGCCAGCAGCCCCTACTTTGGGACAGGCCCACCCCAAGAGACCCAGTACTTC

V: TRBV5-4
length: 17
D: TRBD2
size: NA
J: TRBJ2-3
CDR3: CASSLQRGGRFTDTQYF
DNA: TGTGCCAGCAGCTTGCAGCGGGGGGGCCGGTTCACAGATACGCAGTATTTT

V: TRBV28
length: 16
D: TRBD1
size: NA
J: TRBJ1-1
CDR3: CASSPHGQAAHTEAFF
DNA: TGTGCCAGCAGTCCTCATGGACAGGCAGCGCACACTGAAGCTTTCTTT

V: TRBV19
length: 16
D: NA
size: NA
J: TRBJ1-5
CDR3: CASSTIPDSRDQPQHF
DNA: TGTGCCAGTAGTACGATACCGGACAGCCGCGATCAGCCCCAGCATTTT

V: TRBV29-1
length: 16
D: TRBD1
size: NA
J: TRBJ2-7
CDR3: CSVSYVPGQGNLEQYF
DNA: TGCAGCGTTAGTTATGTCCCGGGACAGGGGAACCTCGAGCAGTACTTC

V: TRBV9
length: 13
D: TRBD1
size: NA
J: TRBJ1-2
CDR3: CASSLGQGYGYTF
DNA: TGTGCCAGCAGCTTGGGACAGGGCTATGGCTACACCTTC

V: TRBV6-5
length: 14
D: NA
size: NA
J: TRBJ1-1
CDR3: CASRYREGDTEAFF
DNA: TGTGCCAGCAGGTACAGGGAAGGGGACACTGAAGCTTTCTTT

V: TRBV7-8
length: 15
D: NA
size: NA
J: TRBJ1-6
CDR3: CASSLRVGVNSPLHF
DNA: TGTGCCAGCAGCCTTCGGGTCGGCGTAAACTCACCCCTCCACTTT

V: TRBV7-2
length: 13
D: NA
size: NA
J: TRBJ2-7
CDR3: CASSQHRDYEQYF
DNA: TGTGCCAGCAGCCAACACAGGGACTACGAGCAGTACTTC

V: TRBV10-3
length: 11
D: NA
size: NA
J: TRBJ2-7
CDR3: CAISEFDEQYF
DNA: TGTGCCATCAGTGAGTTCGACGAGCAGTACTTC

V: TRBV6-6
length: 14
D: TRBD2
size: NA
J: TRBJ2-1
CDR3: CASTPSGRRNEQFF
DNA: TGTGCCAGCACCCCTAGCGGGAGAAGGAATGAGCAGTTCTTC

V: TRBV7-9
length: 14
D: NA
size: NA
J: TRBJ2-1
CDR3: CASSPTHPPNEQFF
DNA: TGTGCCAGCAGCCCGACACACCCGCCCAATGAGCAGTTCTTC

V: TRBV28
length: 14
D: NA
size: NA
J: TRBJ2-7
CDR3: CASSPPREGSEQYF
DNA: TGTGCCAGCAGCCCCCCCCGGGAAGGGAGTGAGCAGTACTTC

V: TRBV19
length: 14
D: TRBD1
size: NA
J: TRBJ1-2
CDR3: CASSANGQDYGYTF
DNA: TGTGCCAGTAGTGCCAACGGACAGGACTATGGCTACACCTTC

V: TRBV28
length: 16
D: TRBD2
size: NA
J: TRBJ2-5
CDR3: CASSGLAGGPRETQYF
DNA: TGTGCCAGCAGTGGGCTAGCGGGAGGACCCCGGGAGACCCAGTACTTC

V: TRBV5-1
length: 17
D: TRBD2
size: NA
J: TRBJ2-1
CDR3: CASSSGVGSGQYNEQFF
DNA: TGCGCCAGCAGCTCCGGTGTCGGTAGCGGGCAATACAATGAGCAGTTCTTC

V: TRBV7-8
length: 16
D: NA
size: NA
J: TRBJ2-7
CDR3: CASSLGGATGTYEQYF
DNA: TGTGCCAGCAGCTTAGGGGGGGCGACAGGGACCTACGAGCAGTACTTC

V: TRBV7-9
length: 14
D: TRBD1
size: NA
J: TRBJ2-7
CDR3: CASSGGQGPYEQYF
DNA: TGTGCCAGCAGCGGGGGACAGGGCCCCTACGAGCAGTACTTC

V: TRBV6-4
length: 16
D: TRBD1
size: NA
J: TRBJ2-2
CDR3: CASSPDRGISTGELFF
DNA: TGTGCCAGCAGTCCGGACAGGGGAATCTCAACCGGGGAGCTGTTTTTT

V: TRBV2
length: 19
D: TRBD2
size: NA
J: TRBJ2-1
CDR3: CASIRRSGTSGGAGDEQFF
DNA: TGTGCCAGCATAAGGAGGTCCGGGACTAGCGGGGGGGCCGGCGATGAGCAGTTCTTC

V: TRBV14
length: 16
D: NA
size: NA
J: TRBJ2-1
CDR3: CASSLRLVSSYNEQFF
DNA: TGTGCCAGCAGCCTCCGACTCGTGAGCTCCTACAATGAGCAGTTCTTC

V: TRBV4-3
length: 17
D: TRBD1
size: NA
J: TRBJ1-4
CDR3: CASSQDTGGGEYEKLFF
DNA: TGCGCCAGCAGCCAAGATACAGGGGGCGGAGAATATGAAAAACTGTTTTTT

V: TRBV11-1
length: 15
D: NA
size: NA
J: TRBJ2-7
CDR3: CASSIGTAVSYEQYF
DNA: TGTGCCAGCAGCATCGGGACTGCCGTTTCATACGAGCAGTACTTC

V: TRBV5-6
length: 14
D: TRBD2
size: once
J: TRBJ2-7
CDR3: CASSEGLGEYEQYF
DNA: TGTGCCAGCAGCGAAGGACTAGGCGAATACGAGCAGTACTTC

V: TRBV19
length: 18
D: TRBD2
size: NA
J: TRBJ2-5
CDR3: CASSILSGLAGGTETQYF
DNA: TGTGCCAGTAGTATCCTTTCGGGACTAGCGGGAGGGACAGAGACCCAGTACTTC

V: TRBV4-3
length: 17
D: TRBD2
size: NA
J: TRBJ2-5
CDR3: CASSQDRIAGTGETQYF
DNA: TGCGCCAGCAGCCAAGATAGGATAGCGGGAACGGGCGAGACCCAGTACTTC

V: TRBV4-3
length: 17
D: NA
size: NA
J: TRBJ2-6
CDR3: CASSRGGYNSGANVLTF
DNA: TGCGCCAGCAGCAGGGGGGGGTACAACTCTGGGGCCAACGTCCTGACTTTC